The T cell receptor beta chain described here comes from a study of blood T cell repertoires in COVID-19. Study context: Researchers got acute and convalescent COVID-19 samples from the United States, Italy and Spain.

Participants came from roughly 25 US areas, aged about 18 to 100 years. Donors were grouped by their self-reported clinical history. In Cohort 3, a recovered donor had either two negative PCRs, clearance, or symptom resolution. The repertoire was sequenced with immunoSEQ multiplex PCR; TCRdb's copy has only in-frame clones and lacks some. The table has more than 150,000 clones, about 90% seen once. Trimming cost V 1 base and J 11 bases, with 11 bases left between them. Germline lookup yields CDR1 DFQATT and CDR2 SNEGSKA (reference sequence). There are 11 residues in the CDR3. The count of this clone is one.

The chain has TRBV20-1 and TRBJ1-1, with TRBD1 as a possible D gene (5 bases). The TCR sequence derives from a woman in her forties or fifties who had recovered from COVID-19. Sequencing used PBMCs or T cells enriched from blood (not recorded which). CDR3 sequence reads: CSARVGEGAFF. For the CDR3, the DNA is TGCAGTGCTAGAGTGGGGGAGGGCGCTTTCTTT.